What follows are 21 T cell receptor beta chains derived from one specimen sequenced in a study of control samples from healthy donors and cancer patients. Repertoires were generated with immunoSEQ multiplex PCR, while TCRdb's copy carries only in-frame clones and drops some. The sample carries approximately 140,000 clones, less than 95% recorded once. Sequencing was carried out using blood. The receptors stem from a man aged 18-30 years in good health.

V gene TRBV7-9 combines with J gene TRBJ2-3, with D uncertain. The CDR3 length is 15 residues. Germline V gene sequence: CDR1 SEHNR, CDR2 FQNEAQ (reference sequence). The V gene lost 5 bases and the J gene lost 0 bases, with 12 bases spanning the gap. This chain's CDR3 is CASSVRSASTDTQYF. Written as DNA, the CDR3 is TGTGCCAGCAGCGTTCGGAGCGCGAGCACAGATACGCAGTATTTT. Full variable domain (rest looked up from reference TRBV7-9 and TRBJ2-3): DTGVSQNPRHKITKRGQNVTFRCDPISEHNRLYWYRQTLGQGPEFLTYFQNEAQLEKSRLLSDRFSAERPKGSFSTLEIQRTEQGDSAMYLCASSVRSASTDTQYFGPGTRLTVL.

The chain combines TRBV7-9 with TRBJ1-5; 9 bases line up with TRBD1. Germline CDR1 reads SEHNR; CDR2 reads FQNEAQ (reference sequence). The ends lost 5 bases at V and 3 bases at J; junction bases unmatched: 5. This CDR3 spans 15 amino acids. Here the CDR3 reads CASSRTGEANQPQHF. DNA for the CDR3: TGTGCCAGCAGCCGGACAGGGGAAGCCAATCAGCCCCAGCATTTT.

The chain is built from TRBV7-6 and TRBJ1-4; D might be TRBD1 (6 bases). Trimming shortened V by 5 bases and J by 7 bases, and 14 bases separated the two germline ends. Germline loops: CDR1 SGHVS, CDR2 FNYEAQ. The CDR3 extends over 14 amino acids. In DNA, the CDR3 is TGTGCCAGCAGCCCCGGACAGAGAGTTGAAAAACTGTTTTTT. Translating it yields CASSPGQRVEKLFF.

The chain uses TRBV5-5 and TRBJ2-7; the match to TRBD1 covers 8 bases. CDR3 length: 16 residues. The trim removed 2 bases at V and 4 bases at J, leaving 11 bases unmatched. Germline values: CDR1 SGHKS, CDR2 YYEKEE (reference sequence). As DNA, the CDR3 is TGTGCCAGCAGCTTAAGTTTTAGGACAGGGCGATACGAGCAGTACTTC. Translated: CASSLSFRTGRYEQYF.

V gene TRBV6-2 or TRBV6-3 combines with J gene TRBJ2-1; no definite D call. Germline CDR1 is MNHEY and CDR2 is SVGEGT. Trimming took off 5 bases at V and 4 bases at J, with 6 bases between the two ends. This CDR3 has 12 amino acids. The CDR3 sequence is CASSELYNEQFF. The CDR3 bases are TGTGCCAGCAGTGAGCTATACAATGAGCAGTTCTTC.

The J gene is TRBJ2-7, the V gene TRBV7-2; 9 bases align to TRBD1. Trimming cost V 3 bases and J 6 bases; bases outside gene matches: 9. The germline CDR1 and CDR2 sequences are SGHTA and FQGNSA. The CDR3 sequence is 15 residues long. Here the CDR3 reads CASSFYGTGPGEQYF. DNA of the CDR3: TGTGCCAGCAGCTTTTACGGGACAGGGCCTGGCGAGCAGTACTTC.

The sample holds a few counts of this clone. The chain employs TRBV19 and TRBJ2-3; 11 positions agree with TRBD2. The germline V gene has CDR1 LNHDA and CDR2 SQIVND (reference sequence). V lost 8 bases to trimming and J lost 5 bases; unmatched junction nucleotides: 9. The CDR3 runs to 15 residues. CDR3 in amino acids: CASSEIAGGRDTQYF. The CDR3, as DNA: TGTGCCAGTTCAGAGATAGCGGGGGGGAGAGATACGCAGTATTTT.

This chain links TRBV2 with TRBJ1-2; the D is unclear. CDR3 length: 12 residues. Deletions cut 6 bases from V and 1 base from J, with 6 bases between. Germline loops: CDR1 SNHLY, CDR2 FYNNEI. The CDR3 nucleotides read TGTGCCAGCAGGGATCTTAACTATGGCTACACCTTC. It specifies CASRDLNYGYTF.

The gene calls are TRBV10-3 and TRBJ1-2; the match to TRBD1 covers 7 bases. Looked up from germline, CDR1 is ENHRY and CDR2 is SYGVKD. V dropped 6 bases and J dropped 2; count of bases not matched to a gene: 3. The CDR3 consists of 13 residues. Here the CDR3 reads CAISPTGNYGYTF. CDR3 DNA: TGTGCCATCAGCCCGACAGGGAACTATGGCTACACCTTC.

This sequence joins TRBV7-9 and TRBJ2-2, with 8 bases fitting TRBD1. The CDR3 is 15 amino acids. Germline CDR1 reads SEHNR; CDR2 reads FQNEAQ (reference sequence). J gave up 1 base and V 5 bases, and 3 bases lay outside the gene matches. The CDR3 sequence: CASSPGTGNTGELFF. The CDR3 bases are TGTGCCAGCAGCCCCGGGACAGGGAACACCGGGGAGCTGTTTTTT.

The chain is built from TRBV3-1 (or the pseudogene TRBV3-2) and TRBJ1-1, with 7 bases identical to TRBD1. The length of the CDR3 is 13 residues. Germline CDR1 LGHDT, CDR2 YNNKEL (reference sequence). The V segment lost 5 bases and the J segment 7 bases; nucleotides outside the gene matches: 7. This chain's CDR3 is CASSVRGAGEAFF. CDR3 coding DNA: TGTGCCAGCAGCGTCAGGGGGGCTGGTGAAGCTTTCTTT.

This clone was counted once. Other DNA sequences within the sample encode an identical CDR3. The chain joins TRBV18 to TRBJ1-1; D unresolved. The CDR3 covers 14 residues. Germline CDR1 KGHSH, CDR2 LQKENI. The germline V and J ends were trimmed by 3 bases and 1 base, with 9 bases remaining between them. DNA of the CDR3: TGTGCCAGCTCACCGGGCGGAACGAACACTGAAGCTTTCTTT. It specifies CASSPGGTNTEAFF. The variable domain in full, with the rest retrieved from reference TRBV18 and TRBJ1-1, is NAGVMQNPRHLVRRRGQEARLRCSPMKGHSHVYWYRQLPEEGLKFMVYLQKENIIDESGMPKERFSAEFPKEGPSILRIQQVVRGDSAAYFCASSPGGTNTEAFFGQGTRLTVV.

The chain joins TRBV28 to TRBJ2-7; 10 nucleotides agree with TRBD1. The CDR3 runs 14 residues. V was pared by 0 bases and J by 5 bases, with 1 base of the junction left unmatched. The germline V gene has CDR1 MDHEN and CDR2 SYDVKM. The CDR3 DNA is TGTGCCAGCAGTTTATGGGGGACAGGGGACGAGCAGTACTTC. This translates into CASSLWGTGDEQYF.

The chain uses TRBV6-6 and TRBJ1-5; 7 nucleotides match TRBD1. The CDR3 totals 16 residues. The germline V gene encodes CDR1 MNHNY and CDR2 SVGAGI (reference sequence). The J segment lost 0 bases and the V segment lost 5 bases, leaving 7 bases of the junction unmatched. CDR3 in amino acids: CASSQGVLYSNQPQHF. The CDR3 nucleotides read TGTGCCAGCAGTCAGGGGGTCCTCTATAGCAATCAGCCCCAGCATTTT.

The DNA of the CDR3 is TGTGCCAGCAGCCGGATGGACAGGCCGTACTATGGCTACACCTTC. It codes for CASSRMDRPYYGYTF. The chain employs TRBV5-6 and TRBJ1-2; TRBD1 matches at 7 bases. Germline V gene data show CDR1 as SGHDT and CDR2 as YYEEEE. This CDR3 spans 15 amino acids. With 4 bases clipped from V and 3 bases from J, the junction kept 9 bases outside the gene matches. Complete variable domain (other parts from reference TRBV5-6 and TRBJ1-2): DAGVTQSPTHLIKTRGQQVTLRCSPKSGHDTVSWYQQALGQGPQFIFQYYEEEERQRGNFPDRFSGHQFPNYSSELNVNALLLGDSALYLCASSRMDRPYYGYTFGSGTRLTVV.

This clone was recorded only once. The chain couples TRBV2 to TRBJ2-2; either TRBD1 or TRBD2 may fit D (6 bases each). This CDR3 contains 15 residues. Germline lookup yields CDR1 SNHLY and CDR2 FYNNEI. V lost 4 bases to trimming and J lost 5 bases, with 14 bases between them. CDR3 loop: CASSGLGAGTGELFF. As DNA, the CDR3 is TGTGCCAGCAGTGGACTGGGGGCGGGGACCGGGGAGCTGTTTTTT. Full variable domain (outside the CDR3, taken from reference TRBV2 and TRBJ2-2): EPEVTQTPSHQVTQMGQEVILRCVPISNHLYFYWYRQILGQKVEFLVSFYNNEISEKSEIFDDQFSVERPDGSNFTLKIRSTKLEDSAMYFCASSGLGAGTGELFFGEGSRLTVL.

The chain recombines TRBV6-5 with TRBJ1-5, with D uncertain. Trimming cost V 6 bases and J 6 bases, with 15 bases left between them. Germline CDR1 MNHEY, CDR2 SVGAGI. The CDR3 sequence is 14 residues long. CDR3 in amino acids: CASSGPPTGQPQHF. The CDR3 region has the DNA TGTGCCAGCAGCGGACCCCCGACGGGTCAGCCCCAGCATTTT.

For this clone: This CDR3 is also generated by other DNA sequences in the sample. This chain connects TRBV15 to TRBJ1-4; the D gene is possibly TRBD1 (5 bases). The germline CDR1 and CDR2 sequences are LNHNV and YYDKDF (reference sequence). Between the trimmed V and J ends, which lost 0 bases and 1 base, there was a span of 6 bases. The CDR3 totals 15 residues. The CDR3 DNA is TGTGCCACCAGCAGAGAGCAGGGAACTAATGAAAAACTGTTTTTT. Residues: CATSREQGTNEKLFF.

The chain carries TRBV6-2 or TRBV6-3 and TRBJ1-1; no firm D call. Trimming shortened V by 5 bases and J by 1 base, and 8 bases separated the two germline ends. Per the germline V gene, CDR1 is MNHEY and CDR2 is SVGEGT. The CDR3 consists of 13 residues. The CDR3 reads CASSQVPNTEAFF. CDR3 in DNA: TGTGCCAGCAGTCAGGTACCGAACACTGAAGCTTTCTTT.

The chain couples TRBV27 to TRBJ2-4, with 9 bases matching TRBD1. V trimming: 6 bases; J trimming: 5 bases; junction bases outside the gene matches: 8. This CDR3 has 15 residues. Per germline, CDR1 MNHEY and CDR2 SMNVEV (reference sequence). The CDR3 loop is CASSDPQGAENIQYF. DNA of the CDR3: TGTGCCAGCAGCGACCCACAGGGGGCCGAAAACATTCAGTACTTC.

The chain has TRBV6-2 or TRBV6-3 and TRBJ1-1, with 10 bases matching TRBD1. The CDR3 length is 15 residues. V lost 5 bases to trimming and J lost 7 bases; unmatched junction nucleotides: 10. Germline CDR1 MNHEY, CDR2 SVGEGT. The CDR3 is CASSPLTGGAGEAFF. CDR3 coding DNA: TGTGCCAGCAGTCCCTTGACAGGGGGCGCTGGTGAAGCTTTCTTT.